These T cell receptor beta chains were read from a single sample in a study of blood T cell repertoires in COVID-19. TCRdb's copy holds only in-frame clones and misses some; the assay was immunoSEQ multiplex PCR. The table records 200,000 to 300,000 clones, under 90% of them present only once. The sequenced material came from peripheral blood. These receptors were taken from a man in his sixties with acute or convalescent COVID-19. Each CDR3 is given with its conserved first and last residue. Each record gives: V gene, J gene, D gene, clone size, CDR3 protein, CDR3 DNA. The D gene is left open where the match is weak. Some rows have no size entry. The others give once, few or many, or a class for an expanded clone.

v_call: TRBV2
j_call: TRBJ1-2
d_call: TRBD1
clone_size: once
cdr3_aa: CASPTTGSYGYTF
cdr3_nt: TGTGCCAGCCCAACGACAGGGAGCTATGGCTACACCTTC

v_call: TRBV27
j_call: TRBJ2-2
d_call: TRBD1
clone_size: -
cdr3_aa: CASRPLPRTGGYTGELFF
cdr3_nt: TGTGCCAGCAGACCCCTCCCTCGGACAGGGGGCTACACCGGGGAGCTGTTTTTT

v_call: TRBV10-2
j_call: TRBJ1-6
d_call: -
clone_size: -
cdr3_aa: CASSDQARTYNSPLHF
cdr3_nt: TGCGCCAGCAGTGACCAGGCCAGGACCTATAATTCACCCCTCCACTTT

v_call: TRBV10-3
j_call: TRBJ2-5
d_call: TRBD2
clone_size: -
cdr3_aa: CAINEGGAQETQYF
cdr3_nt: TGTGCCATCAACGAGGGAGGGGCCCAAGAGACCCAGTACTTC

v_call: TRBV7-8
j_call: TRBJ1-6
d_call: -
clone_size: once
cdr3_aa: CASSSWGEGSPLHF
cdr3_nt: TGTGCCAGCAGCTCGTGGGGGGAAGGTTCACCCCTCCACTTT

v_call: TRBV6-5
j_call: TRBJ1-6
d_call: -
clone_size: -
cdr3_aa: CASSYSMQGLVSPLHF
cdr3_nt: TGTGCCAGCAGTTACTCGATGCAGGGCCTCGTTTCACCCCTCCACTTT

v_call: TRBV6-1
j_call: TRBJ1-5
d_call: -
clone_size: -
cdr3_aa: CASSEEEGQPQHF
cdr3_nt: TGTGCCAGCAGTGAAGAGGAGGGCCAGCCCCAGCATTTT

v_call: TRBV6-5
j_call: TRBJ1-2
d_call: -
clone_size: -
cdr3_aa: CASRPHRDNYGYTF
cdr3_nt: TGTGCCAGCAGGCCTCACAGGGATAACTATGGCTACACCTTC

v_call: TRBV11-3
j_call: TRBJ2-7
d_call: -
clone_size: -
cdr3_aa: CASSLSNEQYF
cdr3_nt: TGTGCCAGCAGCTTATCCAACGAGCAGTACTTC

v_call: TRBV3-1/TRBV3-2
j_call: TRBJ2-1
d_call: -
clone_size: -
cdr3_aa: CASSLFYTNEQFF
cdr3_nt: TGTGCCAGCAGCCTGTTCTATACTAATGAGCAGTTCTTC

v_call: TRBV29-1
j_call: TRBJ2-7
d_call: TRBD1
clone_size: -
cdr3_aa: CSVERYDRGLEQYF
cdr3_nt: TGCAGCGTTGAAAGGTATGACAGGGGGCTCGAGCAGTACTTC

v_call: TRBV6-5
j_call: TRBJ1-2
d_call: -
clone_size: -
cdr3_aa: CASSYSEWQGLGYTF
cdr3_nt: TGTGCCAGCAGTTACTCGGAGTGGCAGGGATTAGGCTACACCTTC

v_call: TRBV15
j_call: TRBJ2-2
d_call: -
clone_size: once
cdr3_aa: CATSRDLRGTGELFF
cdr3_nt: TGTGCCACCAGCAGAGATCTTAGGGGCACCGGGGAGCTGTTTTTT

v_call: TRBV25-1
j_call: TRBJ2-3
d_call: TRBD2
clone_size: -
cdr3_aa: CASILAGTDTQYF
cdr3_nt: TGTGCCAGCATCCTAGCGGGCACAGATACGCAGTATTTT

v_call: TRBV11-2
j_call: TRBJ2-3
d_call: -
clone_size: once
cdr3_aa: CASSRLRDTQYF
cdr3_nt: TGTGCCAGCAGCCGCCTGCGAGATACGCAGTATTTT

v_call: TRBV7-6
j_call: TRBJ2-3
d_call: TRBD2
clone_size: -
cdr3_aa: CASSSSGGAMGSTDTQYF
cdr3_nt: TGTGCCAGCAGCTCAAGCGGGGGGGCCATGGGAAGCACAGATACGCAGTATTTT

v_call: TRBV11-2
j_call: TRBJ2-5
d_call: -
clone_size: -
cdr3_aa: CASSLLSNRETQYF
cdr3_nt: TGTGCCAGCAGCCTACTTTCCAATCGAGAGACCCAGTACTTC